The entry below gives a single TCR beta chain sequence along with its context. This entry is derived from a study of blood T cell repertoires in COVID-19. At the level of the study: Sources were T cells, B-cell-depleted T cells, or PBMCs; the material itself was cDNA or gDNA.

The CDR3 has 13 amino acids. Deletions cut 3 bases from V and 4 bases from J, with 8 bases between. Per germline, CDR1 LGHNA and CDR2 YSLEER. The recovered donors of Cohort 3 showed two negative PCRs, clearance, or symptom resolution. Per the original methods: Amplified reference gene primers provided the basis for estimating nucleated cell counts. This table comes from immunoSEQ multiplex PCR, and its TCRdb copy is limited to in-frame clones, with some not included. For V, J and clone size, that table is used; D and trimming come from the DNA. The table has fewer than 350,000 clones, around 84% seen once; the top ten hold about 2.5%.

Sequences were obtained from PBMCs or T cells enriched from blood (not recorded which). The clonotype was recovered from a woman aged 45-59 years who had recovered from COVID-19. The chain employs TRBV4-3 and TRBJ2-3; D possibly corresponds to TRBD2 (5 bases). DNA of the CDR3: TGCGCCAGCAGCCAGGCGGGCGCAGATACGCAGTATTTT. It specifies CASSQAGADTQYF.